One and the same sample provided the 6 T cell receptor beta chains below, sequenced in a study of cytomegalovirus exposure and HLA in healthy donors. The PCR used 60 Vbeta and 13 Jbeta primers. The table came from immunoSEQ multiplex PCR; TCRdb's copy has only in-frame clones and leaves some out. The sample contains about 120,000 clones, 70% to 85% of which appear only once. The sequenced sample was PBMCs. These receptors originate from a man aged 18 to 30 in good health and CMV-seronegative.

This chain connects TRBV7-8 to TRBJ1-1, with 9 bases that match TRBD1. This CDR3 spans 15 amino acids. The junction had 6 bases not matched to a gene; V was cut back by 7 bases and J by 0 bases. CDR1 and CDR2 from the germline V gene are SGHVS and FQNEAQ. The CDR3 protein is CASKIRTGVNTEAFF. CDR3 DNA: TGTGCCAGCAAAATTCGGACAGGGGTGAACACTGAAGCTTTCTTT.

The rearrangement uses TRBV29-1 and TRBJ2-2, with 9 bases that match TRBD2. CDR1 SQVTM and CDR2 ANQGSEA come from the germline V gene. The CDR3 runs 14 residues. J lost 0 bases, V lost 7 bases, and 3 bases had no gene match. Here the CDR3 reads CSARLAANTGELFF. CDR3 in DNA: TGCAGCGCAAGACTAGCGGCGAACACCGGGGAGCTGTTTTTT.

A single count supports this clone. The chain combines TRBV2 with TRBJ2-6, with 10 bases aligning to TRBD1. This CDR3 is built from 17 residues. J lost 0 bases, V lost 7 bases, and 6 bases had no gene match. Germline CDR1 reads SNHLY; CDR2 reads FYNNEI. CDR3 bases: TGTGCCAGCACTACCGGGACAGGGGCCTCTGGGGCCAACGTCCTGACTTTC. Translating it yields CASTTGTGASGANVLTF. Full variable domain (rest looked up from reference TRBV2 and TRBJ2-6): EPEVTQTPSHQVTQMGQEVILRCVPISNHLYFYWYRQILGQKVEFLVSFYNNEISEKSEIFDDQFSVERPDGSNFTLKIRSTKLEDSAMYFCASTTGTGASGANVLTFGAGSRLTVL.

This chain connects TRBV6-5 to TRBJ1-1, with 8 bases that match TRBD1. From germline, CDR1 is MNHEY and CDR2 SVGAGI. The CDR3 loop spans 15 amino acids. The V segment lost 5 bases and the J segment 2 bases; nucleotides outside the gene matches: 7. CDR3 protein: CASSPSTGVNTEAFF. The CDR3, as DNA: TGTGCCAGCAGTCCATCGACAGGGGTTAACACTGAAGCTTTCTTT.

V usage is TRBV18 and J usage is TRBJ1-6, with 8 bases matching TRBD1. The CDR3 is 18 residues long. Per the germline V gene, CDR1 is KGHSH and CDR2 is LQKENI. With V trimmed by 3 bases and J by 5 bases, 12 bases remained unmatched. CDR3 sequence: CASSPTYGQGGNNSPLHF. CDR3 DNA sequence: TGTGCCAGCTCACCGACTTATGGACAGGGCGGAAATAATTCACCCCTCCACTTT. Looking up the rest from reference TRBV18 and TRBJ1-6 gives the full variable domain: NAGVMQNPRHLVRRRGQEARLRCSPMKGHSHVYWYRQLPEEGLKFMVYLQKENIIDESGMPKERFSAEFPKEGPSILRIQQVVRGDSAAYFCASSPTYGQGGNNSPLHFGNGTRLTVT.

This chain uses TRBV25-1 with TRBJ1-1; D call uncertain. The V gene lost 4 bases and the J gene lost 5 bases, with 11 bases spanning the gap. This CDR3 has 13 residues. Germline V CDR1 and CDR2: MGHDK, SYGVNS. The CDR3 region has the DNA TGTGCCAGCAGTGGGCAGGTTAAGACTGAAGCTTTCTTT. The encoded protein is CASSGQVKTEAFF.